Following are 29 T cell receptor beta chains from one sample sequenced in a study of shared clonotypes between healthy human individuals. Sequencing used immunoSEQ multiplex PCR; TCRdb keeps in-frame clones, though not all of them. The sample consists of 2 million to 2.5 million clones, approximately 90% of them appearing once. Source material: naive CD4+ T cells from PBMCs. The subset is: CD45RA+ positively selected. These receptors all stem from a young man in good health. Some clones in this sample may be carry-over from other donors' samples.

In regard to this clone: It may be a read error: a sequence one base away is much more abundant. This sample also contains other DNA sequences that code for the same CDR3. This rearrangement joins TRBV7-8 to TRBJ2-2; no definite D call. The CDR3 totals 12 residues. The germline gives CDR1 SGHVS, CDR2 FQNEAQ. Trimming stripped 2 bases from V and 2 bases from J, with 0 bases between. The CDR3 DNA is TGTGCCAGCAGCTTAAACACCGGGGAGCTGTTTTTT. Translating it yields CASSLNTGELFF.

The gene calls are TRBV19 and TRBJ1-1, with TRBD1 as a possible D gene (5 bases). The CDR3 runs to 14 residues. Germline V gene data show CDR1 as LNHDA and CDR2 as SQIVND (reference sequence). V lost 3 bases to trimming and J lost 4 bases, with 12 bases between them. CDR3 loop: CASSINRRGTEAFF. The CDR3 nucleotides read TGTGCCAGTAGTATTAACCGGAGGGGCACTGAAGCTTTCTTT.

The V gene is TRBV25-1, the J gene TRBJ2-2, with unresolved D. Trimming took 8 bases from V and 3 from J, leaving 13 bases between them. The CDR3 runs to 14 residues. Germline CDR1 and CDR2: MGHDK and SYGVNS. CDR3 region: CASGDIGYTGELFF. As DNA, the CDR3 is TGTGCCAGCGGAGATATTGGGTACACCGGGGAGCTGTTTTTT.

The V call is TRBV5-1, the J call TRBJ1-4; a weak D match, TRBD1 (5 bases). This CDR3 has 17 amino acids. V was trimmed by 4 bases and J by 2 bases, leaving 18 bases between them. Per the germline V gene, CDR1 is SGHRS and CDR2 is YFSETQ. The CDR3 loop reads CASSNQPAGTTNEKLFF. The CDR3 region has the DNA TGCGCCAGCAGCAACCAACCCGCAGGGACTACTAATGAAAAACTGTTTTTT.

The J gene is TRBJ1-1, the V gene TRBV27; 8 positions match TRBD1. The V segment lost 8 bases and the J segment 4 bases; nucleotides outside the gene matches: 15. Per the germline V gene, CDR1 is MNHEY and CDR2 is SMNVEV (reference sequence). This CDR3 has 16 residues. CDR3 coding DNA: TGTGCCAGCTCAGACGGACAGGGAGGAGGAGGCACTGAAGCTTTCTTT. This translates into CASSDGQGGGGTEAFF.

Concerning this clone itself: Other DNA sequences in the sample encode the same CDR3. The chain is built from TRBV9 and TRBJ2-5; D is perhaps TRBD1 (6 bases). V lost 1 base to trimming and J lost 2 bases, with 6 bases between them. Germline CDR1 reads SGDLS; CDR2 reads YYNGEE. The CDR3 contains 13 residues. The CDR3 is CASSVRGQETQYF. For the CDR3, the DNA is TGTGCCAGCAGCGTAAGGGGGCAAGAGACCCAGTACTTC.

This chain links TRBV5-1 with TRBJ2-7; 7 positions match TRBD1. V shed 1 base, J shed 2 bases, and the junction held 6 bases outside the gene matches. The germline CDR1 and CDR2 sequences are SGHRS and YFSETQ. CDR3 size: 15 residues. The DNA for the CDR3 is TGCGCCAGCAGCTTGTATGGGACAGATACCTACGAGCAGTACTTC. Translating it yields CASSLYGTDTYEQYF.

The chain employs TRBV19 and TRBJ2-3; TRBD2 agrees at 8 bases. Germline V gives CDR1 LNHDA, CDR2 SQIVND (reference sequence). CDR3 length equals 12 residues. V trimming: 3 bases; J trimming: 12 bases; junction bases outside the gene matches: 5. The CDR3 DNA sequence: TGTGCCAGTAGTATTGCTGCGGGAGGACAGTATTTT. Protein: CASSIAAGGQYF.

The genes are TRBV6-6 and TRBJ2-1; 7 positions agree with TRBD1. This CDR3 spans 14 amino acids. CDR1 is MNHNY, CDR2 SVGAGI, per germline (reference sequence). The J segment lost 3 bases and the V segment lost 6 bases, leaving 5 bases of the junction unmatched. CDR3: CASSPRGIYNEQFF. CDR3 nucleotides: TGTGCCAGCAGCCCCAGGGGGATCTACAATGAGCAGTTCTTC.

The chain carries TRBV11-1 and TRBJ2-5; 7 positions agree with TRBD1. V shed 1 base and J 2 bases; nucleotides not matched to a gene: 4. The CDR3 contains 15 residues. CDR1 is SGHAT and CDR2 is FQDESV in the germline V gene (reference sequence). The CDR3 DNA is TGTGCCAGCAGCTTAGGTTTGGGACAGCAAGAGACCCAGTACTTC. Residues: CASSLGLGQQETQYF. Variable domain in full (rest from reference TRBV11-1 and TRBJ2-5): EAEVAQSPRYKITEKSQAVAFWCDPISGHATLYWYRQILGQGPELLVQFQDESVVDDSQLPKDRFSAERLKGVDSTLKIQPAELGDSAMYLCASSLGLGQQETQYFGPGTRLLVL.

The CDR3 DNA sequence: TGCGCCAGCAGCTGGATCTTGGGCAGGCAGTTCTTC. Encoded protein: CASSWILGRQFF. This chain connects TRBV5-1 to TRBJ2-1, with D uncertain. Germline values: CDR1 SGHRS, CDR2 YFSETQ. The CDR3 totals 12 residues. The V and J ends lost 3 bases and 12 bases respectively, with 13 bases between them.

The chain uses TRBV2 and TRBJ1-6; no definite D call. CDR3 size: 15 residues. Looked up from germline, CDR1 is SNHLY and CDR2 is FYNNEI. The V end was cut by 8 bases, the J end by 0 bases, with 11 bases between. The CDR3 coding sequence is TGTGCCAGCGCCCCCATGGACTCCTATAATTCACCCCTCCACTTT. It specifies CASAPMDSYNSPLHF.

This chain links TRBV9 with TRBJ1-2, with D possibly matching TRBD1 (6 bases). Germline assignment: CDR1 SGDLS and CDR2 YYNGEE. Trimming shortened V by 9 bases and J by 8 bases, and 14 bases separated the two germline ends. This CDR3 comprises 11 residues. As DNA, the CDR3 is TGTGCCAACCGCCAGGGGAGCGGCTACACCTTC. As protein: CANRQGSGYTF.

This clone came up a few times. The chain is built from TRBV28 and TRBJ2-1; possible D gene TRBD2, 6 bases. V shed 1 base and J shed 0 bases, with 7 bases lying between them. CDR1 MDHEN and CDR2 SYDVKM come from the germline V gene. The CDR3 extends over 15 amino acids. CDR3 bases: TGTGCCAGCAGTTTATACGGGAGCTCCTACAATGAGCAGTTCTTC. It is translated as CASSLYGSSYNEQFF.

The CDR3 DNA reads as TGTGCCAGCAGTCGAGAGGGGACCGGGGAGCTGTTTTTT. It is translated as CASSREGTGELFF. The chain is built from TRBV2 and TRBJ2-2; D might be TRBD1 or TRBD2, each matching 5 bases. The CDR3 has 13 residues. V shed 5 bases and J shed 5 bases, with 9 bases lying between them. Germline V gene data show CDR1 as SNHLY and CDR2 as FYNNEI.

The genes are TRBV5-6 and TRBJ2-2; 7 bases are a match to TRBD2. This CDR3 has 15 amino acids. Germline CDR1 SGHDT, CDR2 YYEEEE. The ends lost 2 bases at V and 5 bases at J; junction bases unmatched: 6. The CDR3 nucleotides read TGTGCCAGCAGCTTTGGCGGGAGTAGTACCGGGGAGCTGTTTTTT. As protein: CASSFGGSSTGELFF.

The gene calls are TRBV7-3 and TRBJ2-7; 12 nucleotides line up with TRBD2. J gave up 5 bases and V 5 bases, and 7 bases lay outside the gene matches. Germline V gene data show CDR1 as SGHTA and CDR2 as FQGTGA. This CDR3 comprises 15 residues. CDR3 loop: CASSARLAGDHEQYF. The CDR3, as DNA: TGTGCCAGCAGCGCCAGACTAGCGGGAGACCACGAGCAGTACTTC. Supplemented by reference TRBV7-3 and TRBJ2-7, the full variable domain reads GAGVSQTPSNKVTEKGKYVELRCDPISGHTALYWYRQSLGQGPEFLIYFQGTGAADDSGLPNDRFFAVRPEGSVSTLKIQRTERGDSAVYLCASSARLAGDHEQYFGPGTRLTVT.

On this clone: The sample carries other DNA sequences with the same CDR3. V usage is TRBV29-1 and J usage is TRBJ2-5; the D gene is possibly TRBD1 (5 bases). Germline CDR1 SQVTM, CDR2 ANQGSEA. Trimming removed 6 bases from V and 0 bases from J, with 8 bases in between. The CDR3 spans 12 residues. The DNA for the CDR3 is TGCAGCGTACGACAGTACCAAGAGACCCAGTACTTC. It codes for CSVRQYQETQYF.

The V gene is TRBV19, the J gene TRBJ2-5; D remains ambiguous. This CDR3 has 14 residues. V was shortened by 4 bases and J by 5 bases, with 14 bases between the two germline ends. Germline V gene sequence: CDR1 LNHDA, CDR2 SQIVND (reference sequence). CDR3 DNA: TGTGCCAGTAGTACTCTGGGTCACGGGGAGACCCAGTACTTC. Amino acid sequence: CASSTLGHGETQYF.

CDR3 nucleotide sequence: TGTGCCAGCACCCCACGGACTAGCGGCTACGAGCAGTACTTC. This sequence encodes CASTPRTSGYEQYF. This chain uses TRBV28 with TRBJ2-7; 10 nucleotides agree with TRBD2. The V and J ends lost 7 bases and 3 bases, in that order; junction bases with no gene match: 6. Germline assignment: CDR1 MDHEN and CDR2 SYDVKM. The CDR3 extends over 14 amino acids.

This chain links TRBV5-4 with TRBJ1-4; weak D call: TRBD1 (6 bases). The germline gives CDR1 SGHNT, CDR2 YYREEE (reference sequence). The CDR3 is made up of 16 amino acids. V was trimmed by 3 bases and J by 0 bases, leaving 12 bases between them. The CDR3 here is CASSSDRKTTNEKLFF. As DNA, the CDR3 is TGTGCCAGCAGCTCGGACAGAAAAACAACTAATGAAAAACTGTTTTTT.

The genes are TRBV7-2 and TRBJ1-5; the match to TRBD1 covers 8 bases. The CDR3 has 15 amino acids. CDR1 is SGHTA, CDR2 FQGNSA, per germline. V shed 5 bases and J 3 bases; nucleotides not matched to a gene: 6. DNA for the CDR3: TGTGCCAGCAGCCGGCAGACAGGGGACAATCAGCCCCAGCATTTT. This gives the protein CASSRQTGDNQPQHF.

This chain's CDR3 is CASRTRGGEKLFF. The DNA of the CDR3 is TGCGCCAGTCGGACCCGGGGAGGTGAAAAACTGTTTTTT. The rearrangement uses TRBV5-1 and TRBJ1-4; D call uncertain. Germline values: CDR1 SGHRS, CDR2 YFSETQ. V was cut by 8 bases and J by 7 bases, with 15 bases left in between. The CDR3 sequence is 13 residues long.

The V gene is TRBV18, the J gene TRBJ1-4, with a tentative D call TRBD1 (5 bases). V shed 3 bases and J shed 10 bases, with 15 bases lying between them. The CDR3 totals 14 residues. CDR1 is KGHSH and CDR2 is LQKENI in the germline V gene. The CDR3 DNA follows: TGTGCCAGCTCACCGGACACAGCCATAGGAAAACTGTTTTTT. Translating gives CASSPDTAIGKLFF.

With regard to this clone: This sample includes further DNA sequences coding for the same CDR3. The rearrangement uses TRBV7-3 and TRBJ2-1, with 7 bases fitting TRBD1. CDR3 size: 14 residues. V dropped 5 bases and J dropped 2; count of bases not matched to a gene: 3. Germline V gene lookup returns CDR1 SGHTA and CDR2 FQGTGA. CDR3: CASSPGTAYNEQFF. DNA for the CDR3: TGTGCCAGCAGCCCCGGGACAGCCTACAATGAGCAGTTCTTC.

The gene calls are TRBV27 and TRBJ2-6, with D possibly matching TRBD2 (5 bases). In germline, CDR1 is MNHEY, CDR2 SMNVEV (reference sequence). Trimming removed 3 bases from V and 0 bases from J, with 6 bases in between. The CDR3 runs to 15 residues. The CDR3 reads CASSFGSSGANVLTF. The CDR3 region has the DNA TGTGCCAGCAGTTTTGGGAGCTCTGGGGCCAACGTCCTGACTTTC.

This rearrangement joins TRBV5-6 to TRBJ2-7; D assignment may be TRBD1 or TRBD2 (5 bases each). The CDR3 contains 14 residues. Trimming took off 0 bases at V and 6 bases at J, with 13 bases between the two ends. CDR1 SGHDT and CDR2 YYEEEE come from the germline V gene. The CDR3 here is CASSLDGGRSEQYF. CDR3 coding DNA: TGTGCCAGCAGCTTGGATGGGGGAAGAAGCGAGCAGTACTTC.

Comments on this clone: The same CDR3 also results from other DNA sequences found in this sample. The genes are TRBV19 and TRBJ1-1; D unresolved. The germline V gene encodes CDR1 LNHDA and CDR2 SQIVND (reference sequence). CDR3 length: 11 amino acids. Trimming left V 5 bases short and J 0 bases short, with 1 base between. In nucleotides, the CDR3 is TGTGCCAGTAGTCTGAACACTGAAGCTTTCTTT. Its translation: CASSLNTEAFF.

The V and J genes are TRBV11-2 and TRBJ2-5; D gene ambiguous. V was trimmed by 4 bases and J by 2 bases, leaving 8 bases between them. Germline V gives CDR1 SGHAT, CDR2 FQNNGV. This CDR3 has 13 amino acids. The CDR3 here is CASSSLVQETQYF. The CDR3 DNA is TGTGCCAGCAGCTCCCTGGTACAAGAGACCCAGTACTTC.